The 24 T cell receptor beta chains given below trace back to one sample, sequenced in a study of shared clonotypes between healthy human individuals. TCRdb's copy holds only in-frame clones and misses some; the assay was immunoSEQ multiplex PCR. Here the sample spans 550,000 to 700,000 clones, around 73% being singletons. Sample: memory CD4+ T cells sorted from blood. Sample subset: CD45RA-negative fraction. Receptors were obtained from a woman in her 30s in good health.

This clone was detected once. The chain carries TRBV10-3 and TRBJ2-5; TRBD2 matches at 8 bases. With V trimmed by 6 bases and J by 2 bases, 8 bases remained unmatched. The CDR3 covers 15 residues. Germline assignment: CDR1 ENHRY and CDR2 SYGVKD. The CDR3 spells CAIRQGLGIQETQYF. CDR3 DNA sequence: TGTGCCATCAGACAGGGACTAGGGATACAAGAGACCCAGTACTTC.

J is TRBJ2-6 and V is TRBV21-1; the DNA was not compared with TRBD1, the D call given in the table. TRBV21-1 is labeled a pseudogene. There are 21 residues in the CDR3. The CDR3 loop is CASSKGKGYRVYHSGANVLTF. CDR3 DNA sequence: TGTGCCAGCAGCAAAGGGAAAGGGTACAGGGTCTATCACTCTGGGGCCAACGTCCTGACTTTC.

CDR3 loop: CATSIGAEQSYEQYF. The DNA of the CDR3 is TGTGCCACCAGCATTGGAGCGGAGCAATCCTACGAGCAGTACTTC. The chain links TRBV15 to TRBJ2-7, with a possible D match to TRBD2 (5 bases). CDR3 length: 15 residues. The germline gives CDR1 LNHNV, CDR2 YYDKDF (reference sequence). V lost 4 bases, J lost 1 base, and 14 bases lay in between.

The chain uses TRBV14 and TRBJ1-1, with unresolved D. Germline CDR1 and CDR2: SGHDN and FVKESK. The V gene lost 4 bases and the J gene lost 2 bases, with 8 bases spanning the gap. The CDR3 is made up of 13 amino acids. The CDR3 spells CASSPWENTEAFF. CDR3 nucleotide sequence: TGTGCCAGCAGCCCTTGGGAAAACACTGAAGCTTTCTTT. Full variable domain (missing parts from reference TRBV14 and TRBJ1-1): EAGVTQFPSHSVIEKGQTVTLRCDPISGHDNLYWYRRVMGKEIKFLLHFVKESKQDESGMPNNRFLAERTGGTYSTLKVQPAELEDSGVYFCASSPWENTEAFFGQGTRLTVV.

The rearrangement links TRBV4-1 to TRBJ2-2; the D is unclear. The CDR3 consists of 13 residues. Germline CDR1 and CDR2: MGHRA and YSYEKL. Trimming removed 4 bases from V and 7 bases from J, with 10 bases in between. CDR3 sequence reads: CASSLLTIGELFF. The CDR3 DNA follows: TGCGCCAGCAGCCTTCTTACGATCGGGGAGCTGTTTTTT.

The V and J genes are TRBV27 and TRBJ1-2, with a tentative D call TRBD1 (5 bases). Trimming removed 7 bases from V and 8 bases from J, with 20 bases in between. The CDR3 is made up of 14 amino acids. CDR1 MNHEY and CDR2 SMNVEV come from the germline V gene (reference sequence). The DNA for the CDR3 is TGTGCCAGCACCGCGCAGCCATCAGGGAGGGGCTACACCTTC. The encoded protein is CASTAQPSGRGYTF.

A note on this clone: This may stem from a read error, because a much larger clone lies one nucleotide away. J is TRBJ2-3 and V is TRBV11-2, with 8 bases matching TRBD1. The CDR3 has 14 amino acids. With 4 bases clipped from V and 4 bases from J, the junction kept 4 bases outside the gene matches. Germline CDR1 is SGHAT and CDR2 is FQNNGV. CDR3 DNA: TGTGCCAGCAGCTGCAGGGGGCAGGCAGATACGCAGTATTTT. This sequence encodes CASSCRGQADTQYF.

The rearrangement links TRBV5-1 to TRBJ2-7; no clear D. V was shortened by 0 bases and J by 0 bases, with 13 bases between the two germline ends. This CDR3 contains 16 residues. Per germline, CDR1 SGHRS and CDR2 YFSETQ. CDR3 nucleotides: TGCGCCAGCAGCTTGGCACCCAGTGGGTTCTCCTACGAGCAGTACTTC. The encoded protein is CASSLAPSGFSYEQYF.

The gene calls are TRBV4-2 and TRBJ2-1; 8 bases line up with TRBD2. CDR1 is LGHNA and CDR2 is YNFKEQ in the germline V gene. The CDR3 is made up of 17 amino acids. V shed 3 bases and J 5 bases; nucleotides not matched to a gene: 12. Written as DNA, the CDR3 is TGTGCCAGCAGCCAGAGTATAAGGGCGGGAGGTAACAATGAGCAGTTCTTC. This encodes CASSQSIRAGGNNEQFF.

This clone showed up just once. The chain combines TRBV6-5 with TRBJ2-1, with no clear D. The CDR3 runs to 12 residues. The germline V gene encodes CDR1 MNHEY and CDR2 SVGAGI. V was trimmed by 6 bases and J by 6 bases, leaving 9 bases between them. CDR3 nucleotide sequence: TGTGCCAGCAGGGAAAGGTCCAATGAGCAGTTCTTC. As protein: CASRERSNEQFF.

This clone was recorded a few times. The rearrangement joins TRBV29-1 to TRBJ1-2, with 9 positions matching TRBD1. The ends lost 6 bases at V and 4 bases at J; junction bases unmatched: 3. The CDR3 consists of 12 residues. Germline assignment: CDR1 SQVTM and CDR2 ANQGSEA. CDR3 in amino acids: CSVKTGGYGYTF. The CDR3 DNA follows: TGCAGCGTGAAGACAGGGGGCTATGGCTACACCTTC.

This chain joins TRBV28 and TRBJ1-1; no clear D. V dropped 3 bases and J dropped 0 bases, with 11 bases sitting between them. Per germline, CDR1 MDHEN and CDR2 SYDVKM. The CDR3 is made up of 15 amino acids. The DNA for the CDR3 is TGTGCCAGCAGTTTCTTGAGGTCCCTGAACACTGAAGCTTTCTTT. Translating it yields CASSFLRSLNTEAFF.

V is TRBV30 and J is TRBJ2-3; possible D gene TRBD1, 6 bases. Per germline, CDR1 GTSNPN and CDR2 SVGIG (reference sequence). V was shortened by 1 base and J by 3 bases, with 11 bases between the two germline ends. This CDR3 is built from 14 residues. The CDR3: CAWSEGVRTDTQYF. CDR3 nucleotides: TGTGCCTGGAGTGAGGGGGTCCGGACAGATACGCAGTATTTT.

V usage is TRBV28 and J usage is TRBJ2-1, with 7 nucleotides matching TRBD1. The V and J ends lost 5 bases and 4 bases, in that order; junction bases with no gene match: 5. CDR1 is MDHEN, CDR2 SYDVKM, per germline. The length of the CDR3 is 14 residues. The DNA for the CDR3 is TGTGCCAGCAGTCCCCAGGACAGGTACAATGAGCAGTTCTTC. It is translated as CASSPQDRYNEQFF.

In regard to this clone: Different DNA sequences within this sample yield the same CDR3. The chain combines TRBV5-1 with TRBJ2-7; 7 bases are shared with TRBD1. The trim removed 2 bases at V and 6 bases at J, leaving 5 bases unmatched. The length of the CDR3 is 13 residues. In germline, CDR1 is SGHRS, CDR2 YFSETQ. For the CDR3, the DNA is TGCGCCAGCAGCTTCGGACAGGTGGGCGAGCAGTACTTC. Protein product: CASSFGQVGEQYF.

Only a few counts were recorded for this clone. The CDR3 DNA sequence: TGCGCCAGCAGCCCCCCCTCACAGGCATACGAGCAGTACTTC. It translates to CASSPPSQAYEQYF. This chain joins TRBV5-1 and TRBJ2-7, with TRBD1 as a possible D gene (5 bases). The V and J ends lost 4 bases and 4 bases respectively, with 15 bases between them. The germline gives CDR1 SGHRS, CDR2 YFSETQ. This CDR3 comprises 14 residues.

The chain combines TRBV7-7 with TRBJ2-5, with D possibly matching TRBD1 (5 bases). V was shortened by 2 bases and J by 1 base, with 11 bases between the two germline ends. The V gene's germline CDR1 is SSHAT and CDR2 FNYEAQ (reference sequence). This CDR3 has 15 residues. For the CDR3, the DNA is TGTGCCAGCAGCTTATCAACAGGTGCCCAAGAGACCCAGTACTTC. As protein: CASSLSTGAQETQYF.

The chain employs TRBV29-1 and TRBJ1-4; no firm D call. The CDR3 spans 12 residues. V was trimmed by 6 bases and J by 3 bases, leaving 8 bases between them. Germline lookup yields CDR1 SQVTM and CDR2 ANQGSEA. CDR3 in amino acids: CSVKMANEKLFF. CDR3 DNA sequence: TGCAGCGTCAAAATGGCTAATGAAAAACTGTTTTTT. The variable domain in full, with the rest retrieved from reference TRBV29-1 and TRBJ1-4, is SAVISQKPSRDICQRGTSLTIQCQVDSQVTMMFWYRQQPGQSLTLIATANQGSEATYESGFVIDKFPISRPNLTFSTLTVSNMSPEDSSIYLCSVKMANEKLFFGSGTQLSVL.

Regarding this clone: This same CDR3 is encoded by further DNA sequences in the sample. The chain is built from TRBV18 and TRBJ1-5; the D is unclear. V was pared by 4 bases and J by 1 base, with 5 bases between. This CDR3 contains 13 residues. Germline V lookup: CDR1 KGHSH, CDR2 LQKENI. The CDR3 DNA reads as TGTGCCAGCTCACAAGGGAGCAATCAGCCCCAGCATTTT. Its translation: CASSQGSNQPQHF.

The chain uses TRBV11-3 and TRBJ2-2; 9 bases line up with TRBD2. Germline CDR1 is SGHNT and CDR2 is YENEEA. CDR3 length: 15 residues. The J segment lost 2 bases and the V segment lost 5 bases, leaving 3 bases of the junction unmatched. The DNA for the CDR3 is TGTGCCAGCAGCCTAGGGACTAGCAACACCGGGGAGCTGTTTTTT. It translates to CASSLGTSNTGELFF.

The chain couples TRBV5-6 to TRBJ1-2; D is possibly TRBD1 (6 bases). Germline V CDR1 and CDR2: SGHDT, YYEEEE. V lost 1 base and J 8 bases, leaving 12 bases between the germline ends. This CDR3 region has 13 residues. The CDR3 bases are TGTGCCAGCAGCTTGAGCCAGGGGAAGGGCTACACCTTC. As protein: CASSLSQGKGYTF.

The CDR3 is CASSPGTADLGYTF. In DNA form, the CDR3 reads TGCGCCAGCAGCCCCGGGACAGCAGACCTTGGCTACACCTTC. V gene TRBV5-1 combines with J gene TRBJ1-2, with TRBD1 matching over 7 bases. Germline V gives CDR1 SGHRS, CDR2 YFSETQ. The CDR3 is 14 amino acids. With V trimmed by 4 bases and J by 7 bases, 10 bases remained unmatched.

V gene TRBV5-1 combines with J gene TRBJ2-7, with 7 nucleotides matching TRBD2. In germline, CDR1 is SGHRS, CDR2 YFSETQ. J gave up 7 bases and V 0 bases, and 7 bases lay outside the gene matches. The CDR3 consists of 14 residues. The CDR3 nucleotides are TGCGCCAGCAGCTTGGATAGCGGGCCTAGGGAGCAGTACTTC. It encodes CASSLDSGPREQYF.

CDR3 amino acids: CASSTKKQGAGYGYTF. CDR3 in DNA: TGTGCCAGCAGCACAAAAAAACAGGGGGCTGGCTATGGCTACACCTTC. V is TRBV4-2 and J is TRBJ1-2; 9 bases map to TRBD1. The J segment lost 4 bases and the V segment lost 5 bases, leaving 11 bases of the junction unmatched. The CDR3 length is 16 residues. In germline, CDR1 is LGHNA, CDR2 YNFKEQ.